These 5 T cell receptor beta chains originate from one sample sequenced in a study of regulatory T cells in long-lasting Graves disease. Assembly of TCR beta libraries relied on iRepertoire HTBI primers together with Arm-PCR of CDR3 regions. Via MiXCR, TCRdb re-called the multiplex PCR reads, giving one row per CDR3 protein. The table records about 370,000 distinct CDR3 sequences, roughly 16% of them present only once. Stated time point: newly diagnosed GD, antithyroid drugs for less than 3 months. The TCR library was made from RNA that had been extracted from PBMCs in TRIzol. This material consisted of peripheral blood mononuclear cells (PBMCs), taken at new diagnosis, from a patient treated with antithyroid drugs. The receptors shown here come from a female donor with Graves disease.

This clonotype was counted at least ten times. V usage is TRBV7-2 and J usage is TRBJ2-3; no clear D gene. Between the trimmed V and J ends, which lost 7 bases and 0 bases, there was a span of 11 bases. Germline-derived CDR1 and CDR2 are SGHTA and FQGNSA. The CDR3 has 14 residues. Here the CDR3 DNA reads TGTGCCAGCAAGCAGATTTCTAGCACAGATACGCAGTATTTT. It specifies CASKQISSTDTQYF.

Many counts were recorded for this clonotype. The CDR3 loop is CASSELAGGRNEQYF. The CDR3 DNA follows: TGTGCCAGTAGCGAACTAGCGGGAGGCCGTAACGAGCAGTACTTC. V is TRBV19 and J is TRBJ2-7, with 12 bases identical to TRBD2. This CDR3 is 15 amino acids long. V trimming: 6 bases; J trimming: 5 bases; junction bases outside the gene matches: 8. Germline assignment: CDR1 LNHDA and CDR2 SQIVND (reference sequence). The variable domain in full, completed from reference TRBV19 and TRBJ2-7, reads DGGITQSPKYLFRKEGQNVTLSCEQNLNHDAMYWYRQDPGQGLRLIYYSQIVNDFQKGDIAEGYSVSREKKESFPLTVTSAQKNPTAFYLCASSELAGGRNEQYFGPGTRLTVT.

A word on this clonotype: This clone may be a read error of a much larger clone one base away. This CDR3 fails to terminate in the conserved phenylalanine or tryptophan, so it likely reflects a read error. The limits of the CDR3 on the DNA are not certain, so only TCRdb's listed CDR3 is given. The CDR3 protein is CASSVHSFEASL. The chain joins TRBV11-2 to TRBJ1-1. CDR1 SGHAT and CDR2 FQNNGV come from the germline V gene. The CDR3 sequence runs 12 residues, both termini included.

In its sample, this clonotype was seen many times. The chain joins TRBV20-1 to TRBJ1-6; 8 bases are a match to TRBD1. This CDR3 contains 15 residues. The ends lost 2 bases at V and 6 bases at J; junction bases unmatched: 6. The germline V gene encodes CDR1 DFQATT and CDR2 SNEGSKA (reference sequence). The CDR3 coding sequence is TGCAGTGCTAGACAGGGGGCTTTGGGTAATTCACCCCTCCACTTT. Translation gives CSARQGALGNSPLHF.

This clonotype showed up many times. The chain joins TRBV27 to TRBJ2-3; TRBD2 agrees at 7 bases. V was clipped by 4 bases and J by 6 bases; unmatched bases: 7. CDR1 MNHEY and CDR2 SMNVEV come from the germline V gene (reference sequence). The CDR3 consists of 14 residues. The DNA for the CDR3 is TGTGCCAGCAGTTCTTACCGGGAGGCGGATACGCAGTATTTT. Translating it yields CASSSYREADTQYF.